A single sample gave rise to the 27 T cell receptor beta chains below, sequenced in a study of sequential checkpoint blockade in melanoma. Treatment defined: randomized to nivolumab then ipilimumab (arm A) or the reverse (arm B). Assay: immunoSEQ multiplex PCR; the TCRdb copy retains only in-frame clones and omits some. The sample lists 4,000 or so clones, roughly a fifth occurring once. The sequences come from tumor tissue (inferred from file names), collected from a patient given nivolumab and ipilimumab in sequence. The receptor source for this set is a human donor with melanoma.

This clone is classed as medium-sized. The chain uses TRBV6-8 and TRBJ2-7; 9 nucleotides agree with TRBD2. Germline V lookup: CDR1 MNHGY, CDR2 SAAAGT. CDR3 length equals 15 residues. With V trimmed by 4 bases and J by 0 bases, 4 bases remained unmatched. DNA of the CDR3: TGTGCCAGCAGTTGGGCGGGGGGGAGCTCCTACGAGCAGTACGTC. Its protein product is CASSWAGGSSYEQYV.

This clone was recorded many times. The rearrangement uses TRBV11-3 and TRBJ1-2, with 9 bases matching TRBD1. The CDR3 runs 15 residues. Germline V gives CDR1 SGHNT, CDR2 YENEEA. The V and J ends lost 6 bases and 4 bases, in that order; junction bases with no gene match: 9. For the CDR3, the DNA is TGTGCCAGCAGGGAAGCGGGACAGGGCTTCTATGGCTACACCTTC. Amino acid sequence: CASREAGQGFYGYTF.

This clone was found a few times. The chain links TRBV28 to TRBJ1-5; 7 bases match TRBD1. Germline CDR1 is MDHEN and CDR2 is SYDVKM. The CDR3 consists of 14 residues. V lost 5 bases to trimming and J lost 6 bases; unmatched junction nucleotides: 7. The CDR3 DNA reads TGTGCCAGCAGTCAAACAGGGGCAGCTCAGCCCCAGCATTTT. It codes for CASSQTGAAQPQHF.

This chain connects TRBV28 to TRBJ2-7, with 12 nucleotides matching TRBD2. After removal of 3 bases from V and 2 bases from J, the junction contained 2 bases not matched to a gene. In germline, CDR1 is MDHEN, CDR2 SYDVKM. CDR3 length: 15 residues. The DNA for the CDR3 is TGTGCCAGCAGTTTGACTAGCGGGGGTCCCTACGAGCAGTACGTC. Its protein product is CASSLTSGGPYEQYV.

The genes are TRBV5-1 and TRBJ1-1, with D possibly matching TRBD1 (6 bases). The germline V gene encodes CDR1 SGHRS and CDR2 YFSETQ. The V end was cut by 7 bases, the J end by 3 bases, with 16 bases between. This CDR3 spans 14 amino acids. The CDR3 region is CASQDHRADTEAFF. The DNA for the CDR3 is TGCGCCAGCCAAGACCACAGGGCGGACACTGAAGCTTTCTTT.

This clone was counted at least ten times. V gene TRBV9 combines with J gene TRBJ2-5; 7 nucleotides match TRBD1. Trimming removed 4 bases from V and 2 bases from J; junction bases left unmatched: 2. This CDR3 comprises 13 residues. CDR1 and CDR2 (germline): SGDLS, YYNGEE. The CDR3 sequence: CASSMGQQETQYF. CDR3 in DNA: TGTGCCAGCAGCATGGGACAGCAAGAGACCCAGTACTTC.

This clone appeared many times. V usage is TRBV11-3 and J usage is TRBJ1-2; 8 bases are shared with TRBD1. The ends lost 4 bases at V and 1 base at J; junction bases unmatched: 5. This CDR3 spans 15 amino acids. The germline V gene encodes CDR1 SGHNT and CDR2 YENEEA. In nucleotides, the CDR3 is TGTGCCAGCAGCTCCCGGACAGGGAGTAACTATGGCTACACCTTC. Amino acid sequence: CASSSRTGSNYGYTF. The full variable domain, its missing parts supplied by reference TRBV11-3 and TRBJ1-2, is EAGVVQSPRYKIIEKKQPVAFWCNPISGHNTLYWYLQNLGQGPELLIRYENEEAVDDSQLPKDRFSAERLKGVDSTLKIQPAELGDSAVYLCASSSRTGSNYGYTFGSGTRLTVV.

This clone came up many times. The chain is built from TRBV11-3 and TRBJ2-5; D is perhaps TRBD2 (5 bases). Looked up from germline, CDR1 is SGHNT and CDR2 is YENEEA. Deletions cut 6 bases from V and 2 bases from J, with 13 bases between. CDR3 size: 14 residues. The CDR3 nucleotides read TGTGCCAGCAGACGGGGAGCCAGTCAAGAGACCCAGTACTTC. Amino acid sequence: CASRRGASQETQYF.

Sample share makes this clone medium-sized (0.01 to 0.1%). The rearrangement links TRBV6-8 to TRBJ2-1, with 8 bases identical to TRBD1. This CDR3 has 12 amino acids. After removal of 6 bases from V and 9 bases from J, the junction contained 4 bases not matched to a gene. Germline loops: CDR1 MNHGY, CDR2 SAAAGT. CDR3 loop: CASRGTGTEQFF. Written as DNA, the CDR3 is TGTGCCAGCAGGGGGACAGGTACTGAGCAGTTCTTC.

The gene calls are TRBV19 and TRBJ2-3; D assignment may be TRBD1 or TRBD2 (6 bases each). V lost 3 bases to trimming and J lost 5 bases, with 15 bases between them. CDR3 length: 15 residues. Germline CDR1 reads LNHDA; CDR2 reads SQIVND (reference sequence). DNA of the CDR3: TGTGCCAGTAGTATTTGGGGGGCTATGGAAGATACGCAGTATTTT. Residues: CASSIWGAMEDTQYF. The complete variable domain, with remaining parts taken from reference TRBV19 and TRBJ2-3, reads DGGITQSPKYLFRKEGQNVTLSCEQNLNHDAMYWYRQDPGQGLRLIYYSQIVNDFQKGDIAEGYSVSREKKESFPLTVTSAQKNPTAFYLCASSIWGAMEDTQYFGPGTRLTVL.

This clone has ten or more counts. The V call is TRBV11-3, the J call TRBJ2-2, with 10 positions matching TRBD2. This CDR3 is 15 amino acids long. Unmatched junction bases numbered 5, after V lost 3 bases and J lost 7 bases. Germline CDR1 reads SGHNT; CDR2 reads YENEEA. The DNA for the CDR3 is TGTGCCAGCAGCTTCAGCGGGGGGGCGAGCGGGGAGCTGTTTTTT. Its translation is CASSFSGGASGELFF.

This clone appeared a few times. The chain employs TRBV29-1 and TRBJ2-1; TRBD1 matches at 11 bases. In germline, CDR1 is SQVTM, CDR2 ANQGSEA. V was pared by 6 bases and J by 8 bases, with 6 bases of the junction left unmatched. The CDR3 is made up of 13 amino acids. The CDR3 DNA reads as TGCAGCGTAGGGGGGACAGGGGGTCATGAGCAGTTCTTC. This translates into CSVGGTGGHEQFF.

The CDR3 nucleotides are TGTGCCAGCTCACCAGATCACCAGGGACAGGGGGCTCTAGGCAATGAGCAGTTCTTC. Amino acid sequence: CASSPDHQGQGALGNEQFF. This sequence joins TRBV18 and TRBJ2-1; 12 nucleotides match TRBD1. The CDR3 runs 19 residues. V gave up 2 bases and J gave up 6 bases; unmatched junction bases: 14. Per germline, CDR1 KGHSH and CDR2 LQKENI.

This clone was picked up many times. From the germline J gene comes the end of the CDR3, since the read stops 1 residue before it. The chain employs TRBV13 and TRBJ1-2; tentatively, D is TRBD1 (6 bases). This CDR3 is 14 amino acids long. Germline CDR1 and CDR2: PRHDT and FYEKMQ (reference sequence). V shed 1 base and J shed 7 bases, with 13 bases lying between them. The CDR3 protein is CASSLARGQGGYTF. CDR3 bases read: TGTGCCAGCAGCTTAGCCAGGGGCCAGGGTGGCTACACC.

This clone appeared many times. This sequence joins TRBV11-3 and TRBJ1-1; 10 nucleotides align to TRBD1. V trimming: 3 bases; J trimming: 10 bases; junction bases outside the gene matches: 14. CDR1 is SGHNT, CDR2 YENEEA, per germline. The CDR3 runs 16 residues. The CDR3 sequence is CASSFETGGSRVGAFF. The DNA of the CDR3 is TGTGCCAGCAGCTTTGAGACAGGGGGCTCTCGGGTGGGAGCTTTCTTT.

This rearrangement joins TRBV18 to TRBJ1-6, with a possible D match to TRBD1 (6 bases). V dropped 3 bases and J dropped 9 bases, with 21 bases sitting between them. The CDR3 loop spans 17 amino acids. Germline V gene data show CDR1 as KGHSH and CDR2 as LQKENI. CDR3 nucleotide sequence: TGTGCCAGCTCACCGGGGGGGGGCCCAAGGGGTCTTTCACCCCTCCACTTT. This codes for CASSPGGGPRGLSPLHF.

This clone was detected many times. CDR3 sequence: CASSRGGVNTEAFF. DNA of the CDR3: TGTGCCAGCAGCCGTGGGGGGGTGAACACTGAAGCTTTCTTT. The V and J genes are TRBV11-3 and TRBJ1-1, with D maybe TRBD1 (5 bases). This CDR3 has 14 amino acids. CDR1 is SGHNT and CDR2 is YENEEA in the germline V gene. Trimming stripped 5 bases from V and 0 bases from J, with 10 bases between. Variable domain in full (rest from reference TRBV11-3 and TRBJ1-1): EAGVVQSPRYKIIEKKQPVAFWCNPISGHNTLYWYLQNLGQGPELLIRYENEEAVDDSQLPKDRFSAERLKGVDSTLKIQPAELGDSAVYLCASSRGGVNTEAFFGQGTRLTVV.

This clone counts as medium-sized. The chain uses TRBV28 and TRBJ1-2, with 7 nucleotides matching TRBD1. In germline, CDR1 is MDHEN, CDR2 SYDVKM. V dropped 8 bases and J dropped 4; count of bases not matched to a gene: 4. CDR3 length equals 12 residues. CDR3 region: CASGQEAYGYTF. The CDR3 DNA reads TGTGCCAGCGGACAGGAGGCCTATGGCTACACCTTC.

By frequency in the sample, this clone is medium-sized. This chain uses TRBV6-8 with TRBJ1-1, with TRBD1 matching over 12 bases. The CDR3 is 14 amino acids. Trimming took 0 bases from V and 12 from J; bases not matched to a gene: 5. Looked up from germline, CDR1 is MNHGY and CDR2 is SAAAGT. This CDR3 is CASSYSGTGGITFF. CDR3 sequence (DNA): TGTGCCAGCAGTTACTCCGGGACAGGGGGCATTACTTTCTTT.

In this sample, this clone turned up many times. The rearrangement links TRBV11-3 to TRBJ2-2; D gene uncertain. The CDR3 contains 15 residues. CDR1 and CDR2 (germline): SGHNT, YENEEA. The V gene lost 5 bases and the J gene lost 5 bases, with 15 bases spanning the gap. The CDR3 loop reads CASSPRIGATGELFF. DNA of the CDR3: TGTGCCAGCAGCCCCAGGATCGGAGCGACCGGGGAGCTGTTTTTT.

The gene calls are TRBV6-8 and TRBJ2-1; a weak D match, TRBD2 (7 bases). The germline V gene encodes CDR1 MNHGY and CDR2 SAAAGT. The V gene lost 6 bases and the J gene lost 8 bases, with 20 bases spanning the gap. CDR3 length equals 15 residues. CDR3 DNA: TGTGCCAGCAGGAGGACTAGTGGGGGCCTCGATGAGCAGTTCTTC. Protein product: CASRRTSGGLDEQFF.

Here the CDR3 reads CASSFGQGGRETQYF. CDR3 bases: TGTGCCAGCAGTTTCGGTCAGGGAGGCCGAGAGACCCAGTACTTC. The chain employs TRBV28 and TRBJ2-5; tentative D call: TRBD2 (6 bases). V lost 3 bases, J lost 4 bases, and 15 bases lay in between. Germline CDR1 is MDHEN and CDR2 is SYDVKM. There are 15 residues in the CDR3.

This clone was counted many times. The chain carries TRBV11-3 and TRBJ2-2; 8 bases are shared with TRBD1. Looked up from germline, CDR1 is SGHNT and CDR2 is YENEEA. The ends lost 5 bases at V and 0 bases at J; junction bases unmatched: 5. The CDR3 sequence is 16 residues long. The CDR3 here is CASSLRTGTNTGELFF. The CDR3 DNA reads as TGTGCCAGCAGCCTAAGGACAGGGACGAACACCGGGGAGCTGTTTTTT.

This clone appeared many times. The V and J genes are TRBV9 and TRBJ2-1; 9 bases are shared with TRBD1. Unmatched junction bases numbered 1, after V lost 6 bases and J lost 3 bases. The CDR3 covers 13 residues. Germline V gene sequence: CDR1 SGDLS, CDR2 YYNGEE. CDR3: CASMTGGYNEQFF. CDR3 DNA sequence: TGTGCCAGCATGACAGGGGGCTACAATGAGCAGTTCTTC.

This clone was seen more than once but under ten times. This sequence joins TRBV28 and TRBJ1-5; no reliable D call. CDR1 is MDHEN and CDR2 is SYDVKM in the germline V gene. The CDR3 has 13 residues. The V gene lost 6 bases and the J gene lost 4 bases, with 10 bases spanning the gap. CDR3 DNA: TGTGCCAGCAGCCCGGACCTTAATCAGCCCCAGCATTTT. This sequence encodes CASSPDLNQPQHF.

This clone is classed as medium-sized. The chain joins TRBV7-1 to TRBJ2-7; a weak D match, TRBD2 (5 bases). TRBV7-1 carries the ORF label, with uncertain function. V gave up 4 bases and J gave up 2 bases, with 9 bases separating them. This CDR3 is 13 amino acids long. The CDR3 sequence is CASSYGLTYEQYF. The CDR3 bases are TGTGCCAGCAGCTATGGACTGACCTACGAGCAGTACTTC.

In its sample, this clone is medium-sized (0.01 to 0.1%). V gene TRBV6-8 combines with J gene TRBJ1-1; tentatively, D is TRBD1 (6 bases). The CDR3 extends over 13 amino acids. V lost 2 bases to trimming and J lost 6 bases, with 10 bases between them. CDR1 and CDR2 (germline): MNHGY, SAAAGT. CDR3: CASSYNPGAEAFF. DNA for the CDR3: TGTGCCAGCAGTTACAATCCAGGGGCTGAAGCTTTCTTT.